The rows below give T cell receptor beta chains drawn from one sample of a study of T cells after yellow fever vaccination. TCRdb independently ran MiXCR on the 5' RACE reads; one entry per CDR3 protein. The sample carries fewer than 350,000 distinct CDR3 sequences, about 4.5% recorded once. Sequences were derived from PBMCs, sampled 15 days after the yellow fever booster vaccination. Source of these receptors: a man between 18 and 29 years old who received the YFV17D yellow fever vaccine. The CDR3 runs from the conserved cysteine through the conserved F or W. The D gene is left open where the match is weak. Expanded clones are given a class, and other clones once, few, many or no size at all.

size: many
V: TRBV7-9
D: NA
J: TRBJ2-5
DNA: TGTGCCAGCACTCCGACGGGGGAGACCCAGTACTTC
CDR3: CASTPTGETQYF

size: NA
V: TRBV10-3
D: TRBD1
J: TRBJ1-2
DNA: TGTGCCATCGGACAGGCCACTAACTATGGCTACACCTTC
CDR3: CAIGQATNYGYTF

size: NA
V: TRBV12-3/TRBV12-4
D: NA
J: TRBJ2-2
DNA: TGTGCCAGCAGTTTACAACCTTCTGGGGCCGGGGAGCTGTTTTTT
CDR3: CASSLQPSGAGELFF

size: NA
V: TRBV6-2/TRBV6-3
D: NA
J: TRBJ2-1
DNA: TGTGCCAGCAACGAAGGCGGCCACAATGAGCAGTTCTTC
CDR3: CASNEGGHNEQFF

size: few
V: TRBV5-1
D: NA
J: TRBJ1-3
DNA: TGCGCCAGCAGCTTTGGGGGCCGGGGATCTGGAAACACCATATATTTT
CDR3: CASSFGGRGSGNTIYF

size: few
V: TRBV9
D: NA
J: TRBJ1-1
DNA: TGTGCCAGCAGCCCCCTTCAAATTTCAGCGGCAACTGAAGCTTTCTTT
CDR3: CASSPLQISAATEAFF

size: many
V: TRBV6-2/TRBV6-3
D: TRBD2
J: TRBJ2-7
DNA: TGTGCCAGCAGACGGGAGGCCCCCTACGAGCAGTACTTC
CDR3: CASRREAPYEQYF

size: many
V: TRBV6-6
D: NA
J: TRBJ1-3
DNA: TGTGCCAGCAGTTACGGGGGGCCTGGAAACACCATATATTTT
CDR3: CASSYGGPGNTIYF

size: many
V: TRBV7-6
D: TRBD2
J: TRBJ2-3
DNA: TGTGCCAGCAGCCCCTCTGTGGCGGGAGATCTAACAGATACGCAGTATTTT
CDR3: CASSPSVAGDLTDTQYF

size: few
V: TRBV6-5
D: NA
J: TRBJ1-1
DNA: TGTGCCAGCAGTCGTGAGTCAGGGGTTGAAGCTTTCTTT
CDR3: CASSRESGVEAFF

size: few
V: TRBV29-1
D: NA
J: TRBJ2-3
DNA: TGCAGCGTTGAGCAAAGCCGCACAGATACGCAGTATTTT
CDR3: CSVEQSRTDTQYF

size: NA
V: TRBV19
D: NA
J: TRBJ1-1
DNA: TGTGCCAGTAGTATGCCCGCCGGGGGCGCAGAGACTGAAGCTTTCTTT
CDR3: CASSMPAGGAETEAFF

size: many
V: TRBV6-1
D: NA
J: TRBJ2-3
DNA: TGTGCCAGCAGTTTAGGGGGGGCTAGCACAGATACGCAGTATTTT
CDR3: CASSLGGASTDTQYF

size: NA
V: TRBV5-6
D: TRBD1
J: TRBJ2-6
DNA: TGTGCCAGCAGCCCTCCCGGGACAGTCTCTGGGGCCAACGTCCTGACTTTC
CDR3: CASSPPGTVSGANVLTF

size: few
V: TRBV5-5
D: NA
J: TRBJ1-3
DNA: TGTGCCAGCAGCGCCGTCTGGGCCAGGAGCTCTGGAAACACCATATATTTT
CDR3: CASSAVWARSSGNTIYF

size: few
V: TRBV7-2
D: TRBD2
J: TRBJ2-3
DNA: TGTGCCAGCAGCCCACGAGGTAGCGGGGTTAGCACAGATACGCAGTATTTT
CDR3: CASSPRGSGVSTDTQYF

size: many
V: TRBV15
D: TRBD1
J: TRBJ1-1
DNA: TGTGCCACCAGCAGAGGGGGGACAGGGGAAGGAGGTCCTGAAGCTTTCTTT
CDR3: CATSRGGTGEGGPEAFF

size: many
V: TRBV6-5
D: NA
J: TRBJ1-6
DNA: TGTGCCAGCAGTTATCGGGCTCCTTGGACCCCTGATTATAATTCACCCCTCCACTTT
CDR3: CASSYRAPWTPDYNSPLHF

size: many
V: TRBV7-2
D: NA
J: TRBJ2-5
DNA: TGTGCCAGCAGTCCTAGACCGACCGAGACCCAGTACTTC
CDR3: CASSPRPTETQYF

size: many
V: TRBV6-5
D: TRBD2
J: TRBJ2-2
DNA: TGTGCCAGCACCTTAGCGGGGTCGTCCGGGGAGCTGTTTTTT
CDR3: CASTLAGSSGELFF

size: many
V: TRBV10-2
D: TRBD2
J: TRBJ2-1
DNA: TGCGCCAGCAGGGGCGGGACTAGCGGGGGGGCTAAGAATGAGCAGTTCTTC
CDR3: CASRGGTSGGAKNEQFF

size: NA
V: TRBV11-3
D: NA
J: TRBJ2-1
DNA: TGTGCCAGCAGCCCCGGGGTGGGCGGAGGTGGTGAGCAGTTCTTC
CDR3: CASSPGVGGGGEQFF

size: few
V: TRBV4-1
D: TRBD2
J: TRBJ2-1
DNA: TGCGCCAGCAGCCAACCACTAGCGGGGGGGTGGGGCAATGAGCAGTTCTTC
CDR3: CASSQPLAGGWGNEQFF

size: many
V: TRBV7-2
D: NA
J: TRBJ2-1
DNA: TGTGCCAGCAGCCGAGGGAGGCACAATGAGCAGTTCTTC
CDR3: CASSRGRHNEQFF

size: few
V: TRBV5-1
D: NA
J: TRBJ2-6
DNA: TGCGCCAGCAGCTTGGATCCGGGGTTTAATGGGGCCAACGTCCTGACTTTC
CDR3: CASSLDPGFNGANVLTF